The sequence of this T cell receptor (beta chain) was determined in a study of neurological immune-mediated disorders. Study observations and caveats: Patients with HTLV-1-associated myelopathy showed the most TCR clonal expansion. Those with multiple sclerosis showed the least, falling below healthy controls.

A 10-nucleotide random UMI tagged transcripts in template-switch 5'RACE cDNA synthesis. TCRdb passed the 5' RACE reads through MiXCR, listing each CDR3 protein once. The sample includes roughly 42,000 distinct CDR3 sequences, approximately 13% of them seen just once. Time point specified: longitudinal time-point 3. Blood bank volunteers in Maryland, USA, served as healthy controls. Libraries used 2 million unsorted PBMCs kept frozen in RNAlater. This clonotype has at least ten counts. Its antigen is undetermined. V was pared by 1 base and J by 3 bases, with 18 bases of the junction left unmatched. This CDR3 comprises 20 residues. Germline CDR1 SGHRS, CDR2 YFSETQ.

The TCR was taken from a man younger than 40 in good health. This chain links TRBV5-1 with TRBJ1-5, with TRBD1 identical over 8 bases. The source material was PBMCs. In DNA form, the CDR3 reads TGCGCCAGCAGCTTGCCGTTCCCAGGACAGGGAGTGAGTGACAATCAGCCCCAGCATTTT. Amino acids: CASSLPFPGQGVSDNQPQHF.